Each of the 16 T cell receptor delta chains below was sequenced from the same sample in a study of gamma-delta T cells after stem cell transplantation. TCRdb reanalyzed the RT-PCR reads using CATT. Of about 2,100 delta-chain clones listed, 3% to 3.5% are singletons. Specimen: gamma-delta T cells. Every receptor here comes from a human donor. It is not recorded whose cells these are; they may come from a transplant donor.

Regarding this clone: A much larger clonotype is one base distant, so this may be a read error. J is TRDJ1 and V is TRDV2, with 7 bases identical to TRDD3. The germline gives CDR1 GEAIGNYY, CDR2 EKD. There are 17 residues in the CDR3. The J segment lost 0 bases and the V segment lost 3 bases, leaving 12 bases of the junction unmatched. CDR3 protein: CACDPLGAIPYTDKLIF. DNA of the CDR3: TGTGCCTGTGACCCTCTGGGGGCTATCCCCTACACCGATAAACTCATCTTT.

Comment on this clone: It may be a read error: a sequence one base away is much more abundant. This CDR3 is also generated by other DNA sequences in the sample. This chain joins TRDV2 and TRDJ1; D ambiguous. Trimming cost V 0 bases and J 3 bases, with 31 bases left between them. CDR1 and CDR2 (germline): GEAIGNYY, EKD. CDR3 size: 21 residues. CDR3 protein: CACDTVRSSSSGLMGPDKLIF. Here the CDR3 DNA reads TGTGCCTGTGACACCGTACGTTCGTCCTCCAGCGGCCTTATGGGACCCGATAAACTCATCTTT.

Concerning this clone: A much more abundant neighbour one base away suggests this may be a read error. The gene calls are TRDV2 and TRDJ1; D is possibly TRDD3 (5 bases). Germline V gives CDR1 GEAIGNYY, CDR2 EKD. V was shortened by 0 bases and J by 8 bases, with 18 bases between the two germline ends. CDR3 length equals 15 residues. DNA for the CDR3: TGTGCCTGTGACACCGTATCCTCACTGGTGGGCAAACTCATCTTT. Translating it yields CACDTVSSLVGKLIF.

This clone has only a few counts. The chain links TRDV2 to TRDJ1; 13 bases align to TRDD3. The CDR3 contains 20 residues. The trim removed 0 bases at V and 2 bases at J, leaving 14 bases unmatched. In germline, CDR1 is GEAIGNYY, CDR2 EKD. The CDR3 nucleotides are TGTGCCTGTGACACCGTTCGACTACTGGGGGATACGGTGGGGACCGATAAACTCATCTTT. This gives the protein CACDTVRLLGDTVGTDKLIF.

This clone is classed as large. This sample also contains other DNA sequences that code for the same CDR3. CDR3 region: CACDILGGADKLIF. The CDR3 DNA is TGTGCCTGTGACATCTTGGGGGGCGCCGATAAACTCATCTTT. V and J are TRDV2 and TRDJ1, with D possibly TRDD3 on 6 matching bases. The germline CDR1 and CDR2 sequences are GEAIGNYY and EKD. The CDR3 runs to 14 residues. V was pared by 2 bases and J by 3 bases, with 12 bases between.

This rearrangement joins TRDV2 to TRDJ1, with 10 bases matching TRDD3. The V gene's germline CDR1 is GEAIGNYY and CDR2 EKD. Losses at the gene ends were 3 bases for V and 4 bases for J; bases not matched to a gene: 4. The CDR3 has 14 residues. The DNA for the CDR3 is TGTGCCTGTGACGAACTGGGGGATTACGATAAACTCATCTTT. This codes for CACDELGDYDKLIF.

This clone has only a few counts. TCRdb's listed protein matches a much larger clone and diverges from this DNA's translation at residue 17, likely through a read error; the protein shown comes from the DNA. This rearrangement joins TRDV2 to TRDJ1; 9 positions match TRDD3. In germline, CDR1 is GEAIGNYY, CDR2 EKD. The CDR3 extends over 19 amino acids. The CDR3 DNA follows: TGTGCCTGTGACACGATCAGGGGATACGCCGCAGGGGGGGCCGATAAACCCATCTTT. Its protein is CACDTIRGYAAGGADKPIF.

By sample fraction, this clone is large. This same CDR3 is encoded by further DNA sequences in the sample. The chain combines TRDV2 with TRDJ1; 9 nucleotides match TRDD3. This CDR3 spans 18 amino acids. Germline-derived CDR1 and CDR2 are GEAIGNYY and EKD. Unmatched junction bases numbered 11, after V lost 0 bases and J lost 1 base. The CDR3 loop reads CACDTVVGTGGPTDKLIF. The CDR3 nucleotides are TGTGCCTGTGACACCGTGGTGGGTACTGGGGGACCCACCGATAAACTCATCTTT.

The gene calls are TRDV2 and TRDJ1; TRDD3 matches at 9 bases. The CDR3 covers 15 residues. Looked up from germline, CDR1 is GEAIGNYY and CDR2 is EKD. V lost 2 bases and J lost 3; bases outside the gene matches: 6. The chain's CDR3 is CACDKLGIRSDKLIF. CDR3 bases: TGTGCCTGTGACAAGTTGGGGATACGTTCCGATAAACTCATCTTT.

This clone has only a few counts. With only one base between it and a far larger clone, this is likely a read error. Other DNA sequences in this specimen translate into the identical CDR3. The rearrangement joins TRDV2 to TRDJ1; 9 bases are a match to TRDD3. The germline gives CDR1 GEAIGNYY, CDR2 EKD. The CDR3 runs to 15 residues. The V segment lost 1 base and the J segment 3 bases; nucleotides outside the gene matches: 5. CDR3 sequence reads: CACDTVGGIPDKLIF. For the CDR3, the DNA is TGTGCCTGTGACACAGTAGGGGGGATACCCGATAAACTCATCTTT.

This clone qualifies as medium-sized. This chain links TRDV2 with TRDJ1; D may be TRDD3 (5 bases). Germline values: CDR1 GEAIGNYY, CDR2 EKD. V was cut by 1 base and J by 3 bases, with 14 bases left in between. The CDR3 is made up of 15 amino acids. CDR3 DNA: TGTGCCTGTGACACGTGGGGTTTATCCCCCGATAAACTCATCTTT. It is translated as CACDTWGLSPDKLIF.

Note on this clone: This probably arose from a read error, given a far larger clone one base away. The same CDR3 is also encoded by other DNA sequences in this sample. The V gene is TRDV2, the J gene TRDJ3, with 10 bases matching TRDD3. From germline, CDR1 is GEAIGNYY and CDR2 EKD. This CDR3 is 20 amino acids long. CDR3 loop: CACDTVLGDDSSWDTRQMFF. In DNA form, the CDR3 reads TGTGCCTGTGACACCGTACTGGGGGATGACAGCTCCTGGGACACCCGGCAGATGTTTTTC.

Concerning this clone itself: Since a far larger clone is one base different, this is likely a read error. Other DNA sequences in this sample translate to the same CDR3. The genes are TRDV2 and TRDJ1, with a possible D match to TRDD3 (6 bases). Germline CDR1 reads GEAIGNYY; CDR2 reads EKD. The CDR3 contains 18 residues. The CDR3 loop is CACDTAGLGLLYTDKLIF. CDR3 nucleotide sequence: TGCGCCTGTGACACCGCCGGACTGGGCTTGTTGTACACCGATAAACTCATCTTT.

In the case of this clone: TCRdb's protein, taken from a much larger clone, differs from this DNA's translation at residue 4, likely owing to a read error; the protein displayed comes from the DNA. The rearrangement links TRDV2 to TRDJ1, with 12 nucleotides matching TRDD3. Trimming took 5 bases from V and 1 from J; bases not matched to a gene: 10. This CDR3 has 17 residues. From germline, CDR1 is GEAIGNYY and CDR2 EKD. CDR3 protein: CACGPLGDTWGTDKLIF. The CDR3 DNA is TGTGCCTGTGGCCCTCTGGGGGATACGTGGGGCACCGATAAACTCATCTTT.

This clone qualifies as large. Other DNA sequences within the sample encode an identical CDR3. V and J are TRDV2 and TRDJ1; D is possibly TRDD2 or TRDD3 (6 bases each). V was clipped by 0 bases and J by 0 bases, with 16 bases between them. The CDR3 spans 17 residues. The germline gives CDR1 GEAIGNYY, CDR2 EKD. CDR3 in amino acids: CACDTLLGPSNTDKLIF. The CDR3 DNA sequence: TGTGCCTGTGACACCCTACTGGGTCCTTCCAACACCGATAAACTCATCTTT.

This clone is large (0.1 to 1%) in the sample. The same CDR3 is also encoded by other DNA sequences in this sample. The V call is TRDV2, the J call TRDJ1, with 9 bases fitting TRDD3. Per germline, CDR1 GEAIGNYY and CDR2 EKD. CDR3 length equals 18 residues. The junction had 11 bases not matched to a gene; V was cut back by 0 bases and J by 1 base. CDR3 amino acids: CACDTVSKLGESTDKLIF. For the CDR3, the DNA is TGTGCCTGTGACACCGTCTCGAAACTGGGGGAGAGCACCGATAAACTCATCTTT.